A single sample gave rise to the 16 T cell receptor beta chains below, sequenced in a study of blood T cell repertoires in COVID-19 (dated by TCRdb to 2019 to 2021). To prepare the library, the immunoSEQ multiplex PCR assay was applied. What TCRdb holds here is the immuneACCESS table cut down to in-frame rearrangements. Part of the clones is not present; checked against another copy, under half of the missing clones reflect an unresolved V gene, and the others are unexplained. The sample table records approximately 110,000 clones; 65% to 90% of these occur just once. The ten largest account for around 3.9% of the sample. The sequencing input was peripheral blood. These receptors all come from a man in his fifties with acute or convalescent COVID-19.

In nucleotides, the CDR3 is TGTGCCAGCAGCCCAGTAGCGGGAGTGAGGGAGACCCAGTACTTC. Translated, it gives CASSPVAGVRETQYF. This chain uses TRBV9 with TRBJ2-5; TRBD2 agrees at 9 bases. The CDR3 runs to 15 residues. Per germline, CDR1 SGDLS and CDR2 YYNGEE. Trimming at V came to 4 bases and at J to 5 bases, leaving 9 bases not matched to a gene.

The chain has TRBV4-1 and TRBJ1-1; 7 bases are shared with TRBD1. Germline-derived CDR1 and CDR2 are MGHRA and YSYEKL. The CDR3 has 15 residues. Unmatched junction bases numbered 6, after V lost 4 bases and J lost 1 base. The CDR3 DNA is TGCGCCAGCAGCCTACCGGGACAGACGAACACTGAAGCTTTCTTT. Translating gives CASSLPGQTNTEAFF.

The chain links TRBV24-1 to TRBJ2-3; 8 bases map to TRBD2. Germline CDR1 KGHDR, CDR2 SFDVKD. Trimming at V came to 4 bases and at J to 1 base, leaving 3 bases not matched to a gene. CDR3 length: 15 residues. CDR3 nucleotide sequence: TGTGCCACCAGTGACTATAGCGGGGGCACAGATACGCAGTATTTT. The encoded protein is CATSDYSGGTDTQYF.

The J gene is TRBJ2-7, the V gene TRBV14; possibly TRBD1 for D (5 bases). The CDR3 consists of 14 residues. V was cut by 0 bases and J by 3 bases, with 9 bases left in between. Per the germline V gene, CDR1 is SGHDN and CDR2 is FVKESK. The CDR3 spells CASSQDWGGYEQYF. Here the CDR3 DNA reads TGTGCCAGCAGCCAAGATTGGGGCGGCTACGAGCAGTACTTC.

This chain uses TRBV19 with TRBJ1-2; D is undetermined. Germline CDR1 LNHDA, CDR2 SQIVND (reference sequence). The CDR3 has 13 amino acids. The V end was cut by 1 base, the J end by 2 bases, with 5 bases between. CDR3 nucleotide sequence: TGTGCCAGTAGTATAGGAGTCAACTATGGCTACACCTTC. It translates to CASSIGVNYGYTF.

The V and J genes are TRBV28 and TRBJ2-7; tentative D call: TRBD1 (6 bases). The CDR3 contains 15 residues. Between the trimmed V and J ends, which lost 4 bases and 3 bases, there was a span of 16 bases. Germline lookup yields CDR1 MDHEN and CDR2 SYDVKM. The CDR3 DNA follows: TGTGCCAGCAGTTACCCCGGGACACCTATCTACGAGCAGTACTTC. Encoded protein: CASSYPGTPIYEQYF.

This chain uses TRBV5-5 with TRBJ2-6; 8 bases align to TRBD1. CDR3 length: 17 amino acids. After removal of 4 bases from V and 0 bases from J, the junction contained 6 bases not matched to a gene. Germline CDR1 is SGHKS and CDR2 is YYEKEE (reference sequence). CDR3: CASSDGQGRSGANVLTF. CDR3 sequence (DNA): TGTGCCAGCAGCGATGGACAGGGCCGCTCTGGGGCCAACGTCCTGACTTTC.

The chain has TRBV5-1 and TRBJ2-6, with D hard to call. V dropped 7 bases and J dropped 2 bases, with 19 bases sitting between them. The CDR3 is 17 residues long. CDR1 SGHRS and CDR2 YFSETQ come from the germline V gene. In DNA form, the CDR3 reads TGCGCCAGCCTCCCAACCGGCGGAGAGGCTGGGGCCAACGTCCTGACTTTC. Translated, it gives CASLPTGGEAGANVLTF.

The V call is TRBV5-1, the J call TRBJ1-1; 7 nucleotides match TRBD1. Germline V gene sequence: CDR1 SGHRS, CDR2 YFSETQ. The CDR3 is 15 residues long. Trimming took 5 bases from V and 4 from J; bases not matched to a gene: 11. The CDR3 loop is CASSSRGQRSTEAFF. The CDR3, as DNA: TGCGCCAGCAGTTCGAGGGGGCAAAGGAGCACTGAAGCTTTCTTT.

This chain joins TRBV6-1 and TRBJ1-3; no clear D gene. There are 14 residues in the CDR3. V was trimmed by 1 base and J by 2 bases, leaving 6 bases between them. Germline CDR1 is MNHNS and CDR2 is SASEGT. CDR3 residues: CASSEGSAGNTIYF. The CDR3 DNA reads as TGTGCCAGCAGTGAAGGTTCGGCTGGAAACACCATATATTTT.

The chain joins TRBV9 to TRBJ2-1; 9 bases match TRBD1. V was clipped by 3 bases and J by 0 bases; unmatched bases: 7. The germline V gene encodes CDR1 SGDLS and CDR2 YYNGEE. The CDR3 extends over 17 amino acids. For the CDR3, the DNA is TGTGCCAGCAGCGACCGACAGGGGGGGGACTCCTACAATGAGCAGTTCTTC. This sequence encodes CASSDRQGGDSYNEQFF.

The chain couples TRBV7-2 to TRBJ2-2, with TRBD1 as a possible D gene (5 bases). V was cut by 5 bases and J by 4 bases, with 17 bases left in between. Germline V gene data show CDR1 as SGHTA and CDR2 as FQGNSA. The length of the CDR3 is 16 residues. CDR3 coding DNA: TGTGCCAGCAGCGGACAACCGGTCAGCAGCACCGGGGAGCTGTTTTTT. Encoded protein: CASSGQPVSSTGELFF.

This clone has a handful of counts. The J gene is TRBJ1-5, the V gene TRBV15; D is possibly TRBD1 (6 bases). The CDR3 has 13 amino acids. CDR1 LNHNV and CDR2 YYDKDF come from the germline V gene (reference sequence). The germline V and J ends were trimmed by 3 bases and 7 bases, with 10 bases remaining between them. CDR3 residues: CATSSGTRQPQHF. In DNA, the CDR3 is TGTGCCACCAGCAGCGGGACACGACAGCCCCAGCATTTT.

This chain links TRBV9 with TRBJ2-1; 8 nucleotides align to TRBD2. The CDR3 has 17 amino acids. With 0 bases clipped from V and 1 base from J, the junction kept 6 bases outside the gene matches. Germline V CDR1 and CDR2: SGDLS, YYNGEE. CDR3 region: CASSVAVSGGSYNEQFF. The CDR3 DNA reads TGTGCCAGCAGCGTAGCCGTAAGCGGGGGTTCCTACAATGAGCAGTTCTTC.

CDR3 nucleotides: TGTGCCTGGACCTCGACGGGAGATACGCAGTATTTT. Translating it yields CAWTSTGDTQYF. The chain couples TRBV30 to TRBJ2-3; no clear D gene. This CDR3 contains 12 residues. V was clipped by 4 bases and J by 5 bases, with 10 bases between them. CDR1 and CDR2 from the germline V gene are GTSNPN and SVGIG (reference sequence).

J is TRBJ2-4 and V is TRBV2, with D perhaps TRBD1 (7 bases). Per the germline V gene, CDR1 is SNHLY and CDR2 is FYNNEI. V lost 4 bases, J lost 6 bases, and 10 bases lay in between. The CDR3 extends over 13 amino acids. Written as DNA, the CDR3 is TGTGCCAGCAGTGGGCAGGGGGGAAACATTCAGTACTTC. It yields the protein CASSGQGGNIQYF. The full variable domain, its missing parts supplied by reference TRBV2 and TRBJ2-4, is EPEVTQTPSHQVTQMGQEVILRCVPISNHLYFYWYRQILGQKVEFLVSFYNNEISEKSEIFDDQFSVERPDGSNFTLKIRSTKLEDSAMYFCASSGQGGNIQYFGAGTRLSVL.